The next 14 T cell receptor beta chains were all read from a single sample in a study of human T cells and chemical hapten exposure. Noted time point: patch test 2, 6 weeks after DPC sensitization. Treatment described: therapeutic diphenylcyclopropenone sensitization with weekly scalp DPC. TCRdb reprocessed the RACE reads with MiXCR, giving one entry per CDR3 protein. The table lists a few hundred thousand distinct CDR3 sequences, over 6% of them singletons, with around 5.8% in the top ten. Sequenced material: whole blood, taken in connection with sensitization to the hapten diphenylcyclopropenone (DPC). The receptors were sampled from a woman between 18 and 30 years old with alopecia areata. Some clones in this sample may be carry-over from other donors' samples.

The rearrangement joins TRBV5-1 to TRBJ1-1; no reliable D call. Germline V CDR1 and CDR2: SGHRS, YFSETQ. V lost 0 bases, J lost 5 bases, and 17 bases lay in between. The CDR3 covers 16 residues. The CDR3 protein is CASSLDRAVRGTEAFF. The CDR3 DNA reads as TGCGCCAGCAGCTTGGATAGGGCTGTCAGAGGAACTGAAGCTTTCTTT. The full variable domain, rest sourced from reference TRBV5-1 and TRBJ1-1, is KAGVTQTPRYLIKTRGQQVTLSCSPISGHRSVSWYQQTPGQGLQFLFEYFSETQRNKGNFPGRFSGRQFSNSRSEMNVSTLELGDSALYLCASSLDRAVRGTEAFFGQGTRLTVV.

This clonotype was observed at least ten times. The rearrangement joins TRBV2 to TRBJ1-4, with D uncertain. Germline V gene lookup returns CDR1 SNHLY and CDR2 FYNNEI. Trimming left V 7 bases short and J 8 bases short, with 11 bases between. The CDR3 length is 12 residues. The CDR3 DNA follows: TGTGCCAGCATCGGGCGAAGCGAAAAACTGTTTTTT. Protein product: CASIGRSEKLFF. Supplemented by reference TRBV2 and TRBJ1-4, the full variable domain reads EPEVTQTPSHQVTQMGQEVILRCVPISNHLYFYWYRQILGQKVEFLVSFYNNEISEKSEIFDDQFSVERPDGSNFTLKIRSTKLEDSAMYFCASIGRSEKLFFGSGTQLSVL.

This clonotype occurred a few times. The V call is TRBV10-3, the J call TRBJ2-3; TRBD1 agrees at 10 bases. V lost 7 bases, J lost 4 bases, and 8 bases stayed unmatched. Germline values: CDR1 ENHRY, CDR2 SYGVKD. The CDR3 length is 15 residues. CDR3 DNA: TGTGCCATCACCGCTCGACAGGGGGCTGCAGATACGCAGTATTTT. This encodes CAITARQGAADTQYF.

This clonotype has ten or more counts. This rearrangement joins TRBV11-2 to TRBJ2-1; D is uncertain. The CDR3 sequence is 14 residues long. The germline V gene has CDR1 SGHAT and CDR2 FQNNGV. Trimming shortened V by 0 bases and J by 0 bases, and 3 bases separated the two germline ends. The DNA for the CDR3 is TGTGCCAGCAGCTTAGACAGCTCCTACAATGAGCAGTTCTTC. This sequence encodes CASSLDSSYNEQFF.

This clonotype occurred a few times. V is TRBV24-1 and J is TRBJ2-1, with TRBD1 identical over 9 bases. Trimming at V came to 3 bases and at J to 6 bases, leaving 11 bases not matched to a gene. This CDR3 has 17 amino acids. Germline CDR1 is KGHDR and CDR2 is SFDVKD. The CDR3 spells CATSDTGGRQDGNEQFF. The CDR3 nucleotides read TGTGCCACCAGTGATACAGGGGGCCGACAGGATGGCAATGAGCAGTTCTTC.

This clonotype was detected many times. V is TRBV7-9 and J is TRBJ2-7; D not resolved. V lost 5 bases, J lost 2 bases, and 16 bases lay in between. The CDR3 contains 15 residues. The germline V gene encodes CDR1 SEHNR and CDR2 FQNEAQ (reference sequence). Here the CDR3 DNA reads TGTGCCAGCAGCCTAACGACCCGGCGGACCTACGAGCAGTACTTC. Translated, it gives CASSLTTRRTYEQYF.

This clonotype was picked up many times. The CDR3 is CASSDRVPYNEQFF. CDR3 DNA sequence: TGTGCCAGCAGTGACAGAGTTCCCTACAATGAGCAGTTCTTC. The chain combines TRBV12-3 or TRBV12-4 with TRBJ2-1; possibly TRBD1 for D (5 bases). V lost 5 bases, J lost 2 bases, and 10 bases lay in between. The CDR3 is 14 amino acids.

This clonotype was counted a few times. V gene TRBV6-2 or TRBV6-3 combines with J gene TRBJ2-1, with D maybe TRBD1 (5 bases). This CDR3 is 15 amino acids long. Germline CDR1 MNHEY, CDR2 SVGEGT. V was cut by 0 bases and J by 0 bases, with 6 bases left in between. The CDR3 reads CASSYSDSSYNEQFF. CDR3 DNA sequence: TGTGCCAGCAGTTACTCAGACAGCTCCTACAATGAGCAGTTCTTC.

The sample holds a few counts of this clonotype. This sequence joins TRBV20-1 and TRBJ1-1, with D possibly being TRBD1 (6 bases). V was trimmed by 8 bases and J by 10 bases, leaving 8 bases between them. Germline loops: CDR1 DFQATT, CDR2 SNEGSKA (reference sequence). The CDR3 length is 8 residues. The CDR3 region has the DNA TGCAGTCTAGGGGGAGCTTTCTTT. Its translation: CSLGGAFF.

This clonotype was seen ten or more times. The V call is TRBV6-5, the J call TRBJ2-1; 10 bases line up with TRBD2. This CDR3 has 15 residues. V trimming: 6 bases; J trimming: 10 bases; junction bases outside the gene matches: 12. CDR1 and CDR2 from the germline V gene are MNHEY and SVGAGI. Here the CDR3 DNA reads TGTGCCAGCAGCCTGCGGACTAGCGGCATGGGGGAGCAGTTCTTC. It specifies CASSLRTSGMGEQFF.

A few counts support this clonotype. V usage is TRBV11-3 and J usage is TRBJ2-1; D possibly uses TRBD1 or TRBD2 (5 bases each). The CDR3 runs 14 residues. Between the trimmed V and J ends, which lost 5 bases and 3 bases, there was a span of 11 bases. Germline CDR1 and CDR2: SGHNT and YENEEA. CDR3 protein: CASSPEGLYNEQFF. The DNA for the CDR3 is TGTGCCAGCAGCCCCGAGGGGCTCTACAATGAGCAGTTCTTC.

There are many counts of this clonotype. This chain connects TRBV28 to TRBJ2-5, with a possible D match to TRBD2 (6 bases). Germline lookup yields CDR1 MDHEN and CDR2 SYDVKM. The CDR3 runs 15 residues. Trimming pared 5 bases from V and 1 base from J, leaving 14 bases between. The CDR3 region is CASSPRGAGQETQYF. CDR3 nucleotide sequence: TGTGCCAGCAGTCCGCGGGGCGCGGGCCAAGAGACCCAGTACTTC.

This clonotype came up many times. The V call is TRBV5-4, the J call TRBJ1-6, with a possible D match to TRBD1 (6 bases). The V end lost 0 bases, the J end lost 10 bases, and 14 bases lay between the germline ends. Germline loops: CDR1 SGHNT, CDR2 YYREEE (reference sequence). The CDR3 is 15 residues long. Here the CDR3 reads CASSLGGGVLSPLHF. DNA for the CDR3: TGTGCCAGCAGCTTGGGAGGGGGTGTTTTATCACCCCTCCACTTT. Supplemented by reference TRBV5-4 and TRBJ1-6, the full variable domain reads ETGVTQSPTHLIKTRGQQVTLRCSSQSGHNTVSWYQQALGQGPQFIFQYYREEENGRGNFPPRFSGLQFPNYSSELNVNALELDDSALYLCASSLGGGVLSPLHFGNGTRLTVT.

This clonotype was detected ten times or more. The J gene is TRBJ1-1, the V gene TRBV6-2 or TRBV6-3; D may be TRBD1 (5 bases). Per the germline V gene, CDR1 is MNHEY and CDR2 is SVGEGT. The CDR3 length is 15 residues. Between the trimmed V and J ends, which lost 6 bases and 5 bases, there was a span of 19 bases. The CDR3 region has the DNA TGTGCCAGCAGGCCTGAAAACTGGGGGGAGACTGAAGCTTTCTTT. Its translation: CASRPENWGETEAFF.